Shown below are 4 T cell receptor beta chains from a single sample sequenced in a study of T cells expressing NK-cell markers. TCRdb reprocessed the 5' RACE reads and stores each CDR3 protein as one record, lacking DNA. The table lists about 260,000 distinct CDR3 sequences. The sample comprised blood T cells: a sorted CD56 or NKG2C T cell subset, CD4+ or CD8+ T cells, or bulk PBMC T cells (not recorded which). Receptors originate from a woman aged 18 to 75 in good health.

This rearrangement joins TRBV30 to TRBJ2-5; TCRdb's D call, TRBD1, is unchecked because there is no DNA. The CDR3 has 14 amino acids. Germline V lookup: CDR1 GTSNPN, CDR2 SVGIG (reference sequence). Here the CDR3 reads CASSTGTVQETQYF.

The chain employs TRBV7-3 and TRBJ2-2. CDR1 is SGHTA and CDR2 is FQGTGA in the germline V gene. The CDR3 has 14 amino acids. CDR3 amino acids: CASSLDAGPGELFF.

CDR3 region: CSARAPGTTASNEQFF. V usage is TRBV20-1 and J usage is TRBJ2-1; TCRdb picks TRBD2, but there is no DNA to check that call. Looked up from germline, CDR1 is DFQATT and CDR2 is SNEGSKA (reference sequence). This CDR3 has 16 amino acids.

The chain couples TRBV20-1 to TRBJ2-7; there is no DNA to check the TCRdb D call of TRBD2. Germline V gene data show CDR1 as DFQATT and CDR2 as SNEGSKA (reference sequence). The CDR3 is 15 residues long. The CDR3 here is CSAEPGLAGLYEQYF.